This record concerns one T cell receptor beta chain sequence. This sample was taken from a study of T cell responses to AZD1222 COVID-19 vaccine. The table came from immunoSEQ multiplex PCR; TCRdb's copy has only in-frame clones and leaves some out. The table has around 150,000 clones, under 95% seen once. J lost 6 bases, V lost 3 bases, and 5 bases had no gene match. This CDR3 contains 14 residues. CDR1 and CDR2 (germline): MDHEN, SYDVKM. The sequence was obtained from an adult who received the AZD1222 COVID-19 vaccine. This material consisted of peripheral blood, taken 28 days after the second AZD1222 dose. The chain is built from TRBV28 and TRBJ1-5; 7 bases line up with TRBD1. This chain's CDR3 is CASSFTGVGQPQHF. The CDR3 nucleotides are TGTGCCAGCAGTTTTACAGGGGTAGGTCAGCCCCAGCATTTT.